One and the same sample provided the 25 T cell receptor beta chains below, sequenced in a study of blood T cell repertoires in COVID-19. Assay: immunoSEQ multiplex PCR; the TCRdb copy retains only in-frame clones and omits some. The sample contains around 250,000 clones, around 85% of which appear only once. The sequencing input was peripheral blood. The receptors stem from a man aged 55-75 years with acute or convalescent COVID-19.

The chain links TRBV4-1 to TRBJ1-2, with D possibly matching TRBD1 (5 bases). Looked up from germline, CDR1 is MGHRA and CDR2 is YSYEKL. The CDR3 runs to 16 residues. V shed 3 bases and J shed 2 bases, with 16 bases lying between them. The CDR3 DNA follows: TGCGCCAGCAGCCAGCAATGGGGGGGTGGCAACTATGGCTACACCTTC. It codes for CASSQQWGGGNYGYTF.

The V gene is TRBV5-4, the J gene TRBJ2-2; 9 bases agree with TRBD1. After removal of 4 bases from V and 5 bases from J, the junction contained 6 bases not matched to a gene. Per the germline V gene, CDR1 is SGHNT and CDR2 is YYREEE (reference sequence). This CDR3 contains 15 residues. CDR3 coding DNA: TGTGCCAGCAGCCCCCCGGACAGGGGTACCGGGGAGCTGTTTTTT. Its protein product is CASSPPDRGTGELFF.

The chain is built from TRBV5-1 and TRBJ2-7, with 8 bases lining up with TRBD1. This CDR3 has 15 amino acids. Trimming cost V 1 base and J 4 bases; bases outside gene matches: 7. CDR1 is SGHRS, CDR2 YFSETQ, per germline. CDR3 loop: CASSLQAQGAYEQYF. In nucleotides, the CDR3 is TGCGCCAGCAGCTTGCAGGCTCAGGGGGCGTACGAGCAGTACTTC.

The V and J genes are TRBV6-5 and TRBJ2-2; 8 bases match TRBD2. CDR1 and CDR2 from the germline V gene are MNHEY and SVGAGI. V gave up 2 bases and J gave up 4 bases; unmatched junction bases: 0. CDR3 length: 14 residues. In DNA form, the CDR3 reads TGTGCCAGCAGTTACAGCGGGAGCACCGGGGAGCTGTTTTTT. Its translation: CASSYSGSTGELFF.

This clone has just one count. The chain links TRBV28 to TRBJ2-1; D is perhaps TRBD1 (6 bases). This CDR3 is built from 15 residues. The germline CDR1 and CDR2 sequences are MDHEN and SYDVKM. Trimming shortened V by 2 bases and J by 3 bases, and 11 bases separated the two germline ends. The CDR3 region has the DNA TGTGCCAGCAGTTTAGTAGGGGGTCTCTACAATGAGCAGTTCTTC. The encoded protein is CASSLVGGLYNEQFF.

This rearrangement joins TRBV6-1 to TRBJ1-2; 9 nucleotides line up with TRBD1. The junction had 5 bases not matched to a gene; V was cut back by 1 base and J by 2 bases. This CDR3 has 16 residues. Germline loops: CDR1 MNHNS, CDR2 SASEGT. In DNA form, the CDR3 reads TGTGCCAGCAGTGAAGGTGGACAGGGGAACAACTATGGCTACACCTTC. Translating gives CASSEGGQGNNYGYTF.

The chain is built from TRBV6-6 and TRBJ2-3, with TRBD1 matching 8 bases. V was pared by 6 bases and J by 1 base, with 3 bases of the junction left unmatched. Germline lookup yields CDR1 MNHNY and CDR2 SVGAGI (reference sequence). The CDR3 contains 14 residues. The CDR3 bases are TGTGCCAGCAGCAGGGGACAGGGCACAGATACGCAGTATTTT. Its protein product is CASSRGQGTDTQYF.

The chain recombines TRBV4-2 with TRBJ1-5; TRBD1 matches 8 bases. The V segment lost 0 bases and the J segment 4 bases; nucleotides outside the gene matches: 14. CDR3 length: 19 residues. Germline CDR1 is LGHNA and CDR2 is YNFKEQ. This CDR3 is CASSQDRLGRTGSNQPQHF. DNA for the CDR3: TGTGCCAGCAGCCAAGATAGGCTTGGTAGGACAGGGAGTAATCAGCCCCAGCATTTT.

This clone has ten or more counts. This sequence joins TRBV19 and TRBJ2-7; 9 bases align to TRBD1. In germline, CDR1 is LNHDA, CDR2 SQIVND (reference sequence). With V trimmed by 5 bases and J by 6 bases, 11 bases remained unmatched. The CDR3 totals 15 residues. DNA of the CDR3: TGTGCCAGTAGTCTACCCACCGGGACAGGGACCGAGCAGTACTTC. As protein: CASSLPTGTGTEQYF.

The CDR3 DNA reads as TGTGCCAGCAGCCCCCAGGGGGCTACTGGAAACACCATATATTTT. Amino acids: CASSPQGATGNTIYF. The V call is TRBV4-2, the J call TRBJ1-3, with TRBD1 matching over 8 bases. This CDR3 comprises 15 residues. Germline values: CDR1 LGHNA, CDR2 YNFKEQ. The V and J ends lost 4 bases and 2 bases, in that order; junction bases with no gene match: 4.

This clone was observed once. The rearrangement uses TRBV6-6 and TRBJ1-4; D is uncertain. The CDR3 has 12 amino acids. Germline values: CDR1 MNHNY, CDR2 SVGAGI (reference sequence). Trimming took 7 bases from V and 7 from J, leaving 10 bases between them. Here the CDR3 reads CASMGRVEKLFF. CDR3 nucleotide sequence: TGTGCCAGCATGGGGAGGGTTGAAAAACTGTTTTTT.

The CDR3 is CASIRVRGNTIYF. The CDR3 bases are TGTGCCAGCATCAGGGTTCGGGGAAACACCATATATTTT. The chain has TRBV2 and TRBJ1-3, with a weak D call TRBD1 (5 bases). The CDR3 contains 13 residues. Looked up from germline, CDR1 is SNHLY and CDR2 is FYNNEI. Trimming took off 7 bases at V and 4 bases at J, with 11 bases between the two ends.

V usage is TRBV12-3 or TRBV12-4 and J usage is TRBJ1-4, with D possibly TRBD1 on 5 matching bases. CDR3 length equals 13 residues. With 6 bases removed from V and 8 bases from J, the gap between germline ends came to 13 bases. The CDR3 here is CASSSDRREKLFF. CDR3 DNA sequence: TGTGCCAGCAGCTCAGACAGAAGGGAAAAACTGTTTTTT.

CDR3 residues: CASTGRVNYEQYF. CDR3 in DNA: TGTGCCAGCACTGGCAGGGTAAACTACGAGCAGTACTTC. The V gene is TRBV28, the J gene TRBJ2-7, with D possibly matching TRBD1 (5 bases). Per the germline V gene, CDR1 is MDHEN and CDR2 is SYDVKM. CDR3 size: 13 residues. With 7 bases removed from V and 3 bases from J, the gap between germline ends came to 13 bases.

The chain couples TRBV3-1 (or the pseudogene TRBV3-2) to TRBJ1-2; a weak D match, TRBD1 (6 bases). Germline V gives CDR1 LGHDT, CDR2 YNNKEL (reference sequence). The CDR3 is made up of 17 amino acids. The ends were cut back, 4 bases at V and 4 bases at J, with 22 bases in the middle. CDR3 sequence: CASSPVYDFRGTYGYTF. The CDR3 coding sequence is TGTGCCAGCAGCCCCGTTTACGATTTCAGGGGCACCTATGGCTACACCTTC.

The V and J genes are TRBV6-5 and TRBJ2-4; weak D call: TRBD1 (5 bases). The CDR3 has 14 amino acids. Germline-derived CDR1 and CDR2 are MNHEY and SVGAGI. Trimming pared 5 bases from V and 1 base from J, leaving 9 bases between. This chain's CDR3 is CASSPPGAKNIQYF. DNA of the CDR3: TGTGCCAGCAGTCCCCCAGGGGCCAAAAACATTCAGTACTTC.

V is TRBV4-2 and J is TRBJ1-3; 8 bases align to TRBD1. J was trimmed by 4 bases and V by 1 base; bases with no gene match: 9. The CDR3 is 17 residues long. Germline assignment: CDR1 LGHNA and CDR2 YNFKEQ. The CDR3 DNA follows: TGTGCCAGCAGCCAAGCGCATCAGACAGGGGAAGGAAACACCATATATTTT. Protein product: CASSQAHQTGEGNTIYF.

This rearrangement joins TRBV4-2 to TRBJ1-2; the match to TRBD1 covers 7 bases. The CDR3 extends over 14 amino acids. With V trimmed by 4 bases and J by 5 bases, 7 bases remained unmatched. Germline CDR1 and CDR2: LGHNA and YNFKEQ. In DNA form, the CDR3 reads TGTGCCAGCAGCCGGGACAGCAATCAATATGGCTACACCTTC. Translated: CASSRDSNQYGYTF.

The genes are TRBV30 and TRBJ1-3; unclear D gene. Germline-derived CDR1 and CDR2 are GTSNPN and SVGIG (reference sequence). Trimming left V 0 bases short and J 3 bases short, with 6 bases between. The CDR3 loop spans 13 amino acids. CDR3 in amino acids: CAWSVAHGNTIYF. As DNA, the CDR3 is TGTGCCTGGAGTGTTGCACATGGAAACACCATATATTTT.

The J gene is TRBJ2-2, the V gene TRBV9, with D maybe TRBD1 (6 bases). CDR1 is SGDLS and CDR2 is YYNGEE in the germline V gene. This CDR3 has 15 residues. Trimming pared 0 bases from V and 6 bases from J, leaving 12 bases between. CDR3 in amino acids: CASSVVPGEPGELFF. The DNA for the CDR3 is TGTGCCAGCAGCGTAGTCCCAGGGGAGCCCGGGGAGCTGTTTTTT. The whole variable domain, remainder taken from reference TRBV9 and TRBJ2-2, is DSGVTQTPKHLITATGQRVTLRCSPRSGDLSVYWYQQSLDQGLQFLIQYYNGEERAKGNILERFSAQQFPDLHSELNLSSLELGDSALYFCASSVVPGEPGELFFGEGSRLTVL.

This clone is a singleton in its sample. This chain uses TRBV30 with TRBJ1-2; tentative D call: TRBD1 (5 bases). This CDR3 has 15 amino acids. With 2 bases removed from V and 7 bases from J, the gap between germline ends came to 20 bases. From germline, CDR1 is GTSNPN and CDR2 SVGIG (reference sequence). DNA for the CDR3: TGTGCCTGGAGTCTCGGCGGGGCCGAGTTGGGTGGCTACACCTTC. It codes for CAWSLGGAELGGYTF.

CDR3 DNA: TGCGCCAGCAGCGGCGGACAGACTTCTAGCACAGATACGCAGTATTTT. It translates to CASSGGQTSSTDTQYF. The genes are TRBV5-1 and TRBJ2-3; D perhaps matches TRBD1 (6 bases). The CDR3 spans 16 residues. Trimming took off 4 bases at V and 0 bases at J, with 15 bases between the two ends. From germline, CDR1 is SGHRS and CDR2 YFSETQ.

This chain connects TRBV6-5 to TRBJ1-1; tentative D call: TRBD1 (6 bases). This CDR3 has 14 amino acids. V lost 7 bases and J 1 base, leaving 13 bases between the germline ends. Germline assignment: CDR1 MNHEY and CDR2 SVGAGI. This chain's CDR3 is CASTQLQGNTEAFF. The DNA of the CDR3 is TGTGCCAGCACCCAACTACAGGGGAACACTGAAGCTTTCTTT.

The chain employs TRBV6-1 and TRBJ1-1; 7 nucleotides agree with TRBD1. The junction had 3 bases not matched to a gene; V was cut back by 4 bases and J by 1 base. The CDR3 has 14 residues. Looked up from germline, CDR1 is MNHNS and CDR2 is SASEGT. The CDR3 region has the DNA TGTGCCAGCAGTGGGACAGGTGGGAACACTGAAGCTTTCTTT. The encoded protein is CASSGTGGNTEAFF.

The chain recombines TRBV5-4 with TRBJ2-1; 7 nucleotides match TRBD1. The CDR3 is 15 amino acids. With 0 bases clipped from V and 3 bases from J, the junction kept 3 bases outside the gene matches. From germline, CDR1 is SGHNT and CDR2 YYREEE (reference sequence). In DNA form, the CDR3 reads TGTGCCAGCAGCTTGGACAGGGGACACTACAATGAGCAGTTCTTC. Translation gives CASSLDRGHYNEQFF.